This T cell receptor beta chain comes out of a study of response to subunit inactivated influenza vaccine. TCRdb used MiXCR to reprocess the RT-PCR reads, holding one entry per CDR3 protein. The table lists hundreds of thousands of distinct CDR3 sequences, around 20% of them singletons. A few counts support this clonotype. Antigen unknown. Study outcomes and limitations: T cells newly recruited by each seasonal influenza vaccination are few, the authors suggested.

The V gene's germline CDR1 is ENHRY and CDR2 SYGVKD. The J segment lost 2 bases and the V segment lost 7 bases, leaving 7 bases of the junction unmatched. The CDR3 contains 17 residues. Sample: PBMCs from blood, taken around 5 days after vaccination. The chain combines TRBV10-3 with TRBJ2-3; TRBD2 matches 15 bases. The TCR was taken from a man aged 45 to 65 who received an inactivated influenza vaccine. The CDR3 protein is CAIKGLAGGSATDTQYF. CDR3 coding DNA: TGTGCCATCAAGGGACTAGCGGGAGGATCCGCCACAGATACGCAGTATTTT.